The 11 T cell receptor beta chains presented below share a single source sample, sequenced in a study of blood T cell repertoires in COVID-19 (dated by TCRdb to the early 2020s). Libraries were prepared through the immunoSEQ multiplex PCR assay. TCRdb limited this immuneACCESS table to in-frame rearrangements with V and J called. A share of clones is missing; checked studies link under half to unresolved V genes, and the rest is unexplained. The sample yields tens of thousands of clones; approximately 81% were counted once. The ten largest clones represent 4.8% of the sample. Sequenced input: peripheral blood. The source is a woman older than 75 with active or convalescent COVID-19.

The rearrangement uses TRBV6-5 and TRBJ1-3; 9 positions match TRBD1. CDR3 size: 14 residues. V trimming: 6 bases; J trimming: 2 bases; junction bases outside the gene matches: 2. The germline V gene has CDR1 MNHEY and CDR2 SVGAGI. In DNA, the CDR3 is TGTGCCAGCAGGCGGACAGGGGCTGGAAACACCATATATTTT. It is translated as CASRRTGAGNTIYF.

This rearrangement joins TRBV7-2 to TRBJ2-1; no clear D. Germline CDR1 and CDR2: SGHTA and FQGNSA. The CDR3 extends over 14 amino acids. V dropped 2 bases and J dropped 6 bases, with 11 bases sitting between them. CDR3 bases: TGTGCCAGCAGCTTAAACCCACTCACCAATGAGCAGTTCTTC. Protein product: CASSLNPLTNEQFF.

The gene calls are TRBV14 and TRBJ2-3; no clear D. Germline V gene lookup returns CDR1 SGHDN and CDR2 FVKESK. V was shortened by 0 bases and J by 5 bases, with 15 bases between the two germline ends. This CDR3 has 16 residues. The CDR3 bases are TGTGCCAGCAGCCAAGACTACCTGTTGGGCAGAGATACGCAGTATTTT. Translating gives CASSQDYLLGRDTQYF.

The genes are TRBV10-3 and TRBJ2-1, with D possibly TRBD2 on 6 matching bases. Trimming left V 0 bases short and J 8 bases short, with 11 bases between. CDR1 ENHRY and CDR2 SYGVKD come from the germline V gene. The CDR3 sequence is 14 residues long. CDR3 sequence (DNA): TGTGCCATCAGTGAGTCTCCGGGAGTTTATGAGCAGTTCTTC. Translated, it gives CAISESPGVYEQFF.

The V and J genes are TRBV30 and TRBJ1-5; 10 bases line up with TRBD1. Germline CDR1 reads GTSNPN; CDR2 reads SVGIG (reference sequence). The junction had 8 bases not matched to a gene; V was cut back by 5 bases and J by 4 bases. This CDR3 has 15 amino acids. CDR3 sequence: CAWSTTGGQNQPQHF. CDR3 sequence (DNA): TGTGCCTGGTCCACGACAGGGGGCCAAAATCAGCCCCAGCATTTT.

The chain has TRBV30 and TRBJ2-5; no definite D call. CDR3 length: 11 amino acids. V shed 1 base and J shed 4 bases, with 4 bases lying between them. Germline CDR1 GTSNPN, CDR2 SVGIG (reference sequence). The CDR3 DNA sequence: TGTGCCTGGAGTGGGGCAGAGACCCAGTACTTC. As protein: CAWSGAETQYF.

V is TRBV9 and J is TRBJ2-1, with D possibly being TRBD2 (6 bases). V was cut by 4 bases and J by 7 bases, with 24 bases left in between. The CDR3 sequence is 17 residues long. Germline V gives CDR1 SGDLS, CDR2 YYNGEE. This chain's CDR3 is CASSPTPGTLNRNEQFF. As DNA, the CDR3 is TGTGCCAGCAGCCCTACACCTGGGACTCTAAATCGGAATGAGCAGTTCTTC.

This sequence joins TRBV7-2 and TRBJ2-5; the match to TRBD1 covers 7 bases. The germline V gene encodes CDR1 SGHTA and CDR2 FQGNSA. Trimming cost V 0 bases and J 5 bases; bases outside gene matches: 3. The CDR3 extends over 14 amino acids. The DNA for the CDR3 is TGTGCCAGCAGCTTAGCAGGGGGCAAGGAGACCCAGTACTTC. Protein sequence: CASSLAGGKETQYF.

This clone was seen a single time. The J gene is TRBJ2-5, the V gene TRBV7-8; D possibly corresponds to TRBD1 (5 bases). Between the trimmed V and J ends, which lost 3 bases and 4 bases, there was a span of 9 bases. CDR1 is SGHVS and CDR2 is FQNEAQ in the germline V gene. The CDR3 length is 13 residues. DNA of the CDR3: TGTGCCAGCAGCTTGAGCCAGGGAGAGACCCAGTACTTC. It is translated as CASSLSQGETQYF.

The genes are TRBV6-5 and TRBJ2-2; 9 nucleotides line up with TRBD1. The CDR3 has 16 amino acids. Germline-derived CDR1 and CDR2 are MNHEY and SVGAGI. J was trimmed by 4 bases and V by 4 bases; bases with no gene match: 7. The CDR3 DNA sequence: TGTGCCAGCAGTTCACAGGGGGCGACGAGCACCGGGGAGCTGTTTTTT. It specifies CASSSQGATSTGELFF.

This clone was picked up a small number of times. The V gene is TRBV2, the J gene TRBJ1-1, with unresolved D. In germline, CDR1 is SNHLY, CDR2 FYNNEI. Trimming shortened V by 1 base and J by 3 bases, and 12 bases separated the two germline ends. The CDR3 contains 15 residues. The CDR3 sequence: CASSEDQAPDTEAFF. The CDR3 region has the DNA TGTGCCAGCAGTGAAGACCAGGCCCCGGACACTGAAGCTTTCTTT. Combining the CDR3 with reference TRBV2 and TRBJ1-1 gives the whole variable domain EPEVTQTPSHQVTQMGQEVILRCVPISNHLYFYWYRQILGQKVEFLVSFYNNEISEKSEIFDDQFSVERPDGSNFTLKIRSTKLEDSAMYFCASSEDQAPDTEAFFGQGTRLTVV.